Included here is one T cell receptor beta chain sequence, with context. This entry is derived from a study of OX40 agonist ivuxolimab in advanced cancers. Study overall: Ivuxolimab is a fully human IgG2 antibody that activates OX40 (CD134). Three patients got partial responses; one had hepatocellular carcinoma and two had cutaneous melanoma.

Patients had blood sampled at baseline and again on cycle 4 day 1 and cycle 7 day 1. CDR3 length: 16 amino acids. The germline gives CDR1 SGHAT, CDR2 FQNNGV. V was pared by 1 base and J by 0 bases, with 10 bases between. Clones were sequenced by immunoSEQ multiplex PCR, and TCRdb holds only the in-frame ones, with some missing. Among about 94,000 clones listed, 92% were seen once. The sequence derives from an adult with an advanced solid tumor such as melanoma, head and neck, liver or kidney cancer. The rearrangement joins TRBV11-2 to TRBJ2-1, with unresolved D. The sample was CD4+ or CD8+ T cells sorted from blood, taken in a trial of the OX40 agonist ivuxolimab. As DNA, the CDR3 is TGTGCCAGCAGCTTAGTACCTGGTAGCTCCTACAATGAGCAGTTCTTC. Translation gives CASSLVPGSSYNEQFF.